A single sample is the source of the 3 T cell receptor beta chains below, sequenced in a study of cytomegalovirus exposure and HLA in healthy donors. Both 60 Vbeta primers and 13 Jbeta primers went into the PCR. The protocol was immunoSEQ multiplex PCR, while the TCRdb copy is restricted to in-frame clones and leaves out a portion. The sample yields 95,000 to 150,000 clones, 77% seen once. Sequenced input: PBMCs. Source of these receptors: a human donor in good health.

The J gene is TRBJ2-2, the V gene TRBV28; TRBD2 agrees at 8 bases. The J segment lost 5 bases and the V segment lost 6 bases, leaving 11 bases of the junction unmatched. Per the germline V gene, CDR1 is MDHEN and CDR2 is SYDVKM. This CDR3 has 16 residues. The CDR3 is CASRGHGRAGTGELFF. The CDR3 region has the DNA TGTGCCAGCAGGGGGCACGGGAGGGCCGGGACCGGGGAGCTGTTTTTT.

This clone was detected a few times. The chain carries TRBV6-6 and TRBJ2-1, with 10 bases fitting TRBD2. This CDR3 comprises 16 residues. Germline V gene data show CDR1 as MNHNY and CDR2 as SVGAGI (reference sequence). Trimming took 6 bases from V and 4 from J; bases not matched to a gene: 9. The CDR3 sequence: CASRTRTSGAYNEQFF. The CDR3 DNA is TGTGCCAGCAGGACCCGAACTAGCGGGGCTTACAATGAGCAGTTCTTC.

Of note for this clone: The junction shows a germline mismatch at one end, possibly a read error. The chain employs TRBV6-6 and TRBJ2-1, with a possible D match to TRBD2 (6 bases). The CDR3 covers 15 residues. The germline CDR1 and CDR2 sequences are MNHNY and SVGAGI (reference sequence). The DNA for the CDR3 is TGTGCCAGCAGGTCGACTAGTGCCTTGTACAATGGGCAGTTCTTC. This gives the protein CASRSTSALYNGQFF.